This T cell receptor beta chain was profiled in a study of blood T cell repertoires in COVID-19. Study information: Sources were T cells, B-cell-depleted T cells, or PBMCs; the material itself was cDNA or gDNA.

The table lists this clone with a few counts. J gave up 5 bases and V 4 bases, and 7 bases lay outside the gene matches. CDR3 length: 14 amino acids. Germline assignment: CDR1 SGHTA and CDR2 FQGNSA. The protocol was immunoSEQ multiplex PCR, while the TCRdb copy is restricted to in-frame clones and leaves out a portion. The sample has 150,000 to 200,000 clones, about 78% seen once. The chain links TRBV7-2 to TRBJ2-5; 7 nucleotides align to TRBD2. The sequencing input was peripheral blood. The clonotype originates from a woman aged 45-60 years with active or convalescent COVID-19. This CDR3 is CASSWAGVQETQYF. The CDR3 DNA follows: TGTGCCAGCAGCTGGGCGGGGGTACAGGAGACCCAGTACTTC.